This record looks at one TCR beta chain sequence and its context. This specimen comes from a study of cytomegalovirus exposure and HLA in healthy donors. The CDR3 sequence is 14 residues long. Germline V lookup: CDR1 SQVTM, CDR2 ANQGSEA. V shed 4 bases and J shed 0 bases, with 12 bases lying between them. In the PCR, 60 Vbeta and 13 Jbeta primers were used. The protocol was immunoSEQ multiplex PCR, while the TCRdb copy is restricted to in-frame clones and leaves out a portion. The table counts 75,000 to 90,000 clones; 1.5% lies in the top ten. Input material: PBMCs. The sequence derives from a woman in her fifties or sixties in good health and CMV-seronegative. This chain uses TRBV29-1 with TRBJ1-1; a weak D match, TRBD1 (6 bases). The DNA of the CDR3 is TGCAGCGTTGTACAGGGAACCGTGAACACTGAAGCTTTCTTT. Translating it yields CSVVQGTVNTEAFF.